In this sample, the clone carrying this T cell receptor beta chain turned up once. A unique molecular identifier was attached to every TCR cDNA molecule. TCRdb fed the 5' RACE reads into MiXCR, producing one record per CDR3 protein. The table has about 120,000 distinct CDR3 sequences, 12% seen once. CDR3 length: 13 amino acids. The germline V and J ends were trimmed by 5 bases and 0 bases, with 8 bases remaining between them. The germline CDR1 and CDR2 sequences are SGHRS and YFSETQ. These data come from a study of spatial heterogeneity in lung cancer. Study in general: When follow-up PBMC samples existed, they were sequenced (at a median of roughly 25 months after resection). Raw reads contained each unique TCR and UMI combination more than ten times on average.

This sample's time point: blood at routine non-recurrence follow-up after resection. Whole RNA from tumor, nontumor lung or frozen PBMC was sequenced unsorted. The TCR comes from a male donor with early-stage non-small cell lung cancer. This specimen consisted of PBMCs, obtained at follow-up. The chain recombines TRBV5-1 with TRBJ1-1; D ambiguous. The CDR3 protein is CASSDSVNTEAFF. Written as DNA, the CDR3 is TGCGCCAGCAGTGACTCAGTGAACACTGAAGCTTTCTTT.